Presented here are 11 T cell receptor beta chains from one specimen sequenced in a study of blood T cell repertoires in COVID-19. Measured with immunoSEQ multiplex PCR; TCRdb has only the in-frame clones, and not every one. The sample gives around 260,000 clones, around four fifths of which show up once; 3.5% to 5.5% is in the top ten. The sequenced sample consisted of peripheral blood. The source is a man aged 60 to 75 who had recovered from COVID-19.

The chain is built from TRBV3-1 (or the pseudogene TRBV3-2) and TRBJ1-1, with D perhaps matching TRBD1 (6 bases). The CDR3 sequence is 13 residues long. Germline loops: CDR1 LGHDT, CDR2 YNNKEL (reference sequence). Trimming cost V 1 base and J 7 bases, with 10 bases left between them. The CDR3 reads CASSQVGGVEAFF. CDR3 nucleotides: TGTGCCAGCAGCCAAGTAGGGGGGGTTGAAGCTTTCTTT.

The chain employs TRBV5-6 and TRBJ1-4, with 12 bases fitting TRBD1. This CDR3 spans 17 amino acids. The J segment lost 2 bases and the V segment lost 4 bases, leaving 6 bases of the junction unmatched. The germline gives CDR1 SGHDT, CDR2 YYEEEE. CDR3 nucleotides: TGTGCCAGCAGCCCGGGGGACAGGGGGCCTACTAATGAAAAACTGTTTTTT. Encoded protein: CASSPGDRGPTNEKLFF.

The sample holds a few counts of this clone. The chain is built from TRBV30 and TRBJ2-7; possibly TRBD1 for D (8 bases). This CDR3 comprises 13 residues. V was shortened by 3 bases and J by 3 bases, with 12 bases between the two germline ends. Germline lookup yields CDR1 GTSNPN and CDR2 SVGIG (reference sequence). DNA for the CDR3: TGTGCCTGGAGCACAGGGGGGGACTACGAGCAGTACTTC. Translation gives CAWSTGGDYEQYF.

This chain joins TRBV4-1 and TRBJ2-7; 9 positions match TRBD1. From germline, CDR1 is MGHRA and CDR2 YSYEKL. The CDR3 is 17 residues long. Germline trimming cut 1 base from V and 0 bases from J; bases unmatched to any gene: 7. The CDR3 loop reads CASSQGAGGQGSYEQYF. The CDR3 coding sequence is TGCGCCAGCAGCCAAGGGGCCGGGGGACAGGGCTCCTACGAGCAGTACTTC.

V and J are TRBV5-1 and TRBJ1-2, with D uncertain. V was cut by 2 bases and J by 4 bases, with 9 bases left in between. The CDR3 covers 13 residues. CDR1 is SGHRS and CDR2 is YFSETQ in the germline V gene. The CDR3 nucleotides are TGCGCCAGCAGCTTCGAGGGCGCCTATGGCTACACCTTC. Translating gives CASSFEGAYGYTF.

The J gene is TRBJ1-2, the V gene TRBV23-1; D might be TRBD1 (6 bases). TRBV23-1 is assigned to the ORF class and has an uncertain function. V lost 4 bases and J lost 0, with 6 bases in between. This CDR3 is built from 13 residues. The CDR3 protein is CASSRDTNYGYTF. The CDR3 bases are TGCGCCAGCAGTCGGGACACTAACTATGGCTACACCTTC.

This rearrangement joins TRBV12-5 to TRBJ2-7, with TRBD1 matching over 7 bases. Unmatched junction bases numbered 13, after V lost 9 bases and J lost 2 bases. There are 15 residues in the CDR3. Germline V gene sequence: CDR1 LGHNT, CDR2 FRNRAP. CDR3 DNA sequence: TGTGCTAGGAGGGGGCTGAGCAGGCCCCCCTACGAGCAGTACTTC. Translation gives CARRGLSRPPYEQYF.

The genes are TRBV12-5 and TRBJ2-2, with TRBD1 matching 8 bases. Trimming at V came to 1 base and at J to 1 base, leaving 2 bases not matched to a gene. The germline V gene has CDR1 LGHNT and CDR2 FRNRAP. The CDR3 spans 16 residues. CDR3 in amino acids: CASGLGTGLNTGELFF. The DNA of the CDR3 is TGTGCTAGTGGTTTGGGGACAGGGCTGAACACCGGGGAGCTGTTTTTT.

The rearrangement links TRBV5-1 to TRBJ2-1; 12 bases match TRBD2. With V trimmed by 2 bases and J by 7 bases, 10 bases remained unmatched. CDR3 length: 17 residues. The germline V gene has CDR1 SGHRS and CDR2 YFSETQ. CDR3 DNA sequence: TGCGCCAGCAGCTTACGGCCACTAGCGGGAGGTGGTAATGAGCAGTTCTTC. This gives the protein CASSLRPLAGGGNEQFF.

The rearrangement uses TRBV7-8 and TRBJ2-2, with unresolved D. V lost 4 bases to trimming and J lost 2 bases, with 14 bases between them. This CDR3 region has 16 residues. From germline, CDR1 is SGHVS and CDR2 FQNEAQ. Here the CDR3 reads CASSSRPQANTGELFF. The CDR3 nucleotides are TGTGCCAGCAGCTCCAGACCCCAGGCAAACACCGGGGAGCTGTTTTTT.

The J gene is TRBJ2-6, the V gene TRBV9; 12 bases fit TRBD1. CDR1 is SGDLS and CDR2 is YYNGEE in the germline V gene. V dropped 7 bases and J dropped 4; count of bases not matched to a gene: 9. This CDR3 spans 17 amino acids. CDR3 sequence (DNA): TGTGCCAGCGGGGGGACAGGGGGCCGTATAGGGGCCAACGTCCTGACTTTC. This encodes CASGGTGGRIGANVLTF.